The present T cell receptor (beta chain) was sequenced within a study of CD8+ T cells in alopecia areata. The overall study: The tofacitinib course ran for 6 to 18 months and was followed by 6 months off drug. Regarding the study as a whole: Alopecia totalis/universalis scalp especially showed more expanded CD8+ clones than normal scalp.

Extracted RNA was reverse transcribed into cDNA, the sequencing template. TCRdb's copy holds only in-frame clones and misses some; the assay was immunoSEQ multiplex PCR. The sample has some 200,000 clones, 59% seen once. About this clone: Antigen specificity is unknown.

The CDR3 totals 17 residues. Trimming removed 1 base from V and 2 bases from J, with 16 bases in between. Germline V gene sequence: CDR1 LNHNV, CDR2 YYDKDF (reference sequence). This rearrangement joins TRBV15 to TRBJ2-3, with D unresolved. The clonotype originates from a human donor with alopecia areata. Material: CD4+ T cells sorted from blood, obtained at week 0. CDR3: CATSRARLTPDTDTQYF. Here the CDR3 DNA reads TGTGCCACCAGCAGAGCCCGACTGACCCCTGACACAGATACGCAGTATTTT. Looking up the rest from reference TRBV15 and TRBJ2-3 gives the full variable domain: DAMVIQNPRYQVTQFGKPVTLSCSQTLNHNVMYWYQQKSSQAPKLLFHYYDKDFNNEADTPDNFQSRRPNTSFCFLDIRSPGLGDTAMYLCATSRARLTPDTDTQYFGPGTRLTVL.